Following are 22 T cell receptor beta chains from one sample sequenced in a study of shared clonotypes between healthy human individuals. Data came from immunoSEQ multiplex PCR; TCRdb stores just in-frame clones and leaves some out. This table has some 2,500,000 clones, 85% to 95% appearing once. The sequenced sample consisted of naive CD4+ T cells from PBMCs. Subset defined: CD45RA+ positively selected. Receptors were obtained from a man aged 18 to 30 in good health. Some clones in this sample may be carry-over from other donors' samples.

The rearrangement links TRBV5-6 to TRBJ2-1, with a possible D match to TRBD1 (7 bases). The CDR3 contains 16 residues. CDR1 is SGHDT and CDR2 is YYEEEE in the germline V gene. V gave up 1 base and J gave up 2 bases, with 13 bases separating them. DNA for the CDR3: TGTGCCAGCAGCTTGTGGGCGGGACAGACCTACAATGAGCAGTTCTTC. Translation gives CASSLWAGQTYNEQFF.

The chain combines TRBV7-3 with TRBJ2-5; D might be TRBD2 (7 bases). With 5 bases removed from V and 2 bases from J, the gap between germline ends came to 15 bases. The CDR3 is made up of 15 amino acids. Germline CDR1 is SGHTA and CDR2 is FQGTGA. The CDR3 region has the DNA TGTGCCAGCAGCGCGGGGGCAGGGAGGCAAGAGACCCAGTACTTC. Protein: CASSAGAGRQETQYF.

The chain uses TRBV10-3 and TRBJ2-1; a possible D gene is TRBD2 (8 bases). V lost 6 bases, J lost 0 bases, and 21 bases lay in between. This CDR3 has 18 amino acids. Germline CDR1 is ENHRY and CDR2 is SYGVKD. CDR3 protein: CAIRGQTLAGSSYNEQFF. In nucleotides, the CDR3 is TGTGCCATCAGGGGACAGACCTTAGCGGGGAGCTCCTACAATGAGCAGTTCTTC.

The chain joins TRBV6-1 to TRBJ1-2, with a tentative D call TRBD1 (5 bases). Germline CDR1 reads MNHNS; CDR2 reads SASEGT. Deletions cut 3 bases from V and 4 bases from J, with 15 bases between. The CDR3 sequence is 15 residues long. The CDR3 protein is CASSEGPWMGYGYTF. The CDR3 DNA follows: TGTGCCAGCAGTGAGGGACCCTGGATGGGCTATGGCTACACCTTC.

There are a few counts of this clone. The chain couples TRBV4-1 to TRBJ2-1; D possibly matches TRBD1 or TRBD2 (5 bases each). V shed 0 bases and J shed 10 bases, with 7 bases lying between them. Germline CDR1 is MGHRA and CDR2 is YSYEKL. The CDR3 is 12 residues long. CDR3 amino acids: CASSQEGREQFF. As DNA, the CDR3 is TGCGCCAGCAGCCAAGAGGGACGGGAGCAGTTCTTC.

This sequence joins TRBV2 and TRBJ2-7, with 8 bases aligning to TRBD2. The CDR3 consists of 12 residues. CDR1 and CDR2 (germline): SNHLY, FYNNEI. V shed 8 bases and J 4 bases; nucleotides not matched to a gene: 4. The CDR3 loop reads CASAGGSYEQYF. DNA for the CDR3: TGTGCCAGCGCGGGAGGATCTTACGAGCAGTACTTC.

This clone came up once. The V gene is TRBV18, the J gene TRBJ2-5, with 13 bases matching TRBD2. Germline-derived CDR1 and CDR2 are KGHSH and LQKENI. The CDR3 is made up of 15 amino acids. The J segment lost 4 bases and the V segment lost 1 base, leaving 0 bases of the junction unmatched. The CDR3 coding sequence is TGTGCCAGCTCACCACGGACTAGCGGGAGAGAGACCCAGTACTTC. Translating it yields CASSPRTSGRETQYF.

Comments on this clone: This sample also contains other DNA sequences that code for the same CDR3. The V gene is TRBV5-1, the J gene TRBJ2-3, with 8 bases matching TRBD2. With 1 base clipped from V and 0 bases from J, the junction kept 4 bases outside the gene matches. CDR3 length: 16 residues. Per the germline V gene, CDR1 is SGHRS and CDR2 is YFSETQ. The DNA for the CDR3 is TGCGCCAGCAGCTTGCCCTTAGCGGGAAGCACAGATACGCAGTATTTT. Translating gives CASSLPLAGSTDTQYF.

Comment on this clone: The sample carries other DNA sequences with the same CDR3. This sequence joins TRBV5-1 and TRBJ1-1; possibly TRBD1 for D (5 bases). Germline values: CDR1 SGHRS, CDR2 YFSETQ. This CDR3 has 14 amino acids. The V end lost 1 base, the J end lost 4 bases, and 11 bases lay between the germline ends. The CDR3 is CASSLQGVGTEAFF. CDR3 DNA sequence: TGCGCCAGCAGCTTGCAGGGTGTGGGCACTGAAGCTTTCTTT.

This chain joins TRBV7-8 and TRBJ1-5; D gene unclear. From germline, CDR1 is SGHVS and CDR2 FQNEAQ. CDR3 length: 16 residues. Trimming stripped 5 bases from V and 1 base from J, with 15 bases between. Written as DNA, the CDR3 is TGTGCCAGCAGCCCTGGCCCACAACAGAGCAATCAGCCCCAGCATTTT. This sequence encodes CASSPGPQQSNQPQHF.

This clone was found once. The rearrangement joins TRBV7-9 to TRBJ2-1; D may be TRBD2 (6 bases). Germline V gene sequence: CDR1 SEHNR, CDR2 FQNEAQ (reference sequence). The CDR3 runs 13 residues. V gave up 0 bases and J gave up 8 bases, with 8 bases separating them. The chain's CDR3 is CASSLATGDEQFF. The CDR3 DNA reads as TGTGCCAGCAGCTTAGCCACGGGGGATGAGCAGTTCTTC.

V and J are TRBV6-1 and TRBJ1-2; 9 bases are a match to TRBD1. This CDR3 is 15 amino acids long. V trimming: 4 bases; J trimming: 2 bases; junction bases outside the gene matches: 5. Germline CDR1 is MNHNS and CDR2 is SASEGT. The CDR3, as DNA: TGTGCCAGCAGTGTACGGACAGGGGACAACTATGGCTACACCTTC. Translation gives CASSVRTGDNYGYTF.

V is TRBV27 and J is TRBJ2-7; 9 bases are shared with TRBD2. Looked up from germline, CDR1 is MNHEY and CDR2 is SMNVEV (reference sequence). The ends lost 5 bases at V and 1 base at J; junction bases unmatched: 12. This CDR3 has 17 residues. The CDR3 region has the DNA TGTGCCAGCAGTCCCAAGTCTAGCGGGACTTCATCCTACGAGCAGTACTTC. Encoded protein: CASSPKSSGTSSYEQYF.

The chain carries TRBV14 and TRBJ1-1; tentative D call: TRBD1 (5 bases). This CDR3 is built from 16 residues. CDR1 SGHDN and CDR2 FVKESK come from the germline V gene. Trimming removed 4 bases from V and 2 bases from J, with 17 bases in between. The CDR3 DNA reads TGTGCCAGCAGCCGCATTTCTCCGGGACTTAACACTGAAGCTTTCTTT. Translation gives CASSRISPGLNTEAFF.

This clone has a handful of counts. This rearrangement joins TRBV6-1 to TRBJ1-2; D might be TRBD1 (5 bases). The CDR3 is made up of 15 amino acids. Germline CDR1 reads MNHNS; CDR2 reads SASEGT. Trimming stripped 1 base from V and 4 bases from J, with 13 bases between. CDR3 nucleotides: TGTGCCAGCAGTGAAGGGTCGACAGAGCTCTATGGCTACACCTTC. This sequence encodes CASSEGSTELYGYTF.

This sequence joins TRBV5-1 and TRBJ2-7; 13 nucleotides agree with TRBD2. The CDR3 contains 15 residues. After removal of 2 bases from V and 5 bases from J, the junction contained 4 bases not matched to a gene. The germline gives CDR1 SGHRS, CDR2 YFSETQ. The DNA for the CDR3 is TGCGCCAGCAGCTTCGGGACTAGCGGGAACCACGAGCAGTACTTC. It specifies CASSFGTSGNHEQYF.

The rearrangement links TRBV28 to TRBJ2-7; either TRBD1 or TRBD2 may fit D (6 bases each). V was pared by 1 base and J by 4 bases, with 14 bases between. Germline CDR1 is MDHEN and CDR2 is SYDVKM. The length of the CDR3 is 15 residues. This CDR3 is CASSLLQGAGYEQYF. CDR3 nucleotide sequence: TGTGCCAGCAGTTTATTACAGGGAGCGGGTTACGAGCAGTACTTC.

This chain uses TRBV18 with TRBJ1-2; no definite D call. The CDR3 is 14 amino acids. Trimming pared 8 bases from V and 0 bases from J, leaving 13 bases between. CDR1 is KGHSH, CDR2 LQKENI, per germline. CDR3 nucleotides: TGTGCCAGCACCCCCTCGGTTTCTAACTATGGCTACACCTTC. Amino acids: CASTPSVSNYGYTF.

The J gene is TRBJ2-2, the V gene TRBV9; D possibly corresponds to TRBD2 (5 bases). Trimming took off 3 bases at V and 6 bases at J, with 15 bases between the two ends. Germline CDR1 SGDLS, CDR2 YYNGEE. The CDR3 consists of 15 residues. The CDR3 DNA reads as TGTGCCAGCAGCGCCTCCCCGGGAATGCCCGGGGAGCTGTTTTTT. It translates to CASSASPGMPGELFF.

The chain has TRBV9 and TRBJ1-3; TRBD1 might be the D (5 bases). The germline CDR1 and CDR2 sequences are SGDLS and YYNGEE. The CDR3 contains 16 residues. Trimming removed 4 bases at V and 0 bases at J, with 14 bases between. The CDR3 sequence: CASSPGRLHSGNTIYF. DNA of the CDR3: TGTGCCAGCAGCCCGGGACGGCTCCACTCTGGAAACACCATATATTTT.

With regard to this clone: Other DNA sequences in this sample translate to the same CDR3. This chain joins TRBV5-1 and TRBJ2-3; D possibly corresponds to TRBD2 (6 bases). The length of the CDR3 is 14 residues. The germline V and J ends were trimmed by 2 bases and 6 bases, with 13 bases remaining between them. Germline-derived CDR1 and CDR2 are SGHRS and YFSETQ. CDR3 loop: CASSLAGSGDTQYF. The DNA for the CDR3 is TGCGCCAGCAGCTTAGCGGGTTCGGGCGATACGCAGTATTTT.

This chain connects TRBV7-9 to TRBJ2-7; D might be TRBD1 or TRBD2, each matching 6 bases. This CDR3 spans 13 amino acids. Germline V lookup: CDR1 SEHNR, CDR2 FQNEAQ (reference sequence). Trimming left V 5 bases short and J 7 bases short, with 15 bases between. CDR3 nucleotide sequence: TGTGCCAGCAGCCACGGGGGCCCCCTGGAGCAGTACTTC. This sequence encodes CASSHGGPLEQYF.